The source of this TCR beta chain is a study of blood T cells in healthy people across ages. Looked up from germline, CDR1 is KGHDR and CDR2 is SFDVKD. This CDR3 comprises 13 residues. With 5 bases removed from V and 1 base from J, the gap between germline ends came to 7 bases. A second PCR, run for about 6 to 11 cycles, used a sample-barcoded 5' primer plus a J-beta primer mix. CDR3-containing paired-end reads numbering at least 2.5 million came from each sample. MiXCR, applied by TCRdb to the 5' RACE reads, yields one record per CDR3 protein. The table lists about 1.7 million distinct CDR3 sequences, under 30% of them singletons. The study, taken as a whole, reports: Fewer expanded clones and more diversity marked long-lived versus aged donors.

Drawn from each donor were 8.5 to 10 milliliters of peripheral blood. Each sample yielded at least 6.5 million isolated PBMCs. Concerning this clonotype itself: Its antigen is unidentified.

The chain joins TRBV24-1 to TRBJ1-1; D is unclear. What was sequenced was blood. The receptor's source is a woman aged 25 to 39 in good health. The CDR3 region is CATSVTGNTEAFF. CDR3 in DNA: TGTGCCACCAGTGTAACGGGGAACACTGAAGCTTTCTTT.